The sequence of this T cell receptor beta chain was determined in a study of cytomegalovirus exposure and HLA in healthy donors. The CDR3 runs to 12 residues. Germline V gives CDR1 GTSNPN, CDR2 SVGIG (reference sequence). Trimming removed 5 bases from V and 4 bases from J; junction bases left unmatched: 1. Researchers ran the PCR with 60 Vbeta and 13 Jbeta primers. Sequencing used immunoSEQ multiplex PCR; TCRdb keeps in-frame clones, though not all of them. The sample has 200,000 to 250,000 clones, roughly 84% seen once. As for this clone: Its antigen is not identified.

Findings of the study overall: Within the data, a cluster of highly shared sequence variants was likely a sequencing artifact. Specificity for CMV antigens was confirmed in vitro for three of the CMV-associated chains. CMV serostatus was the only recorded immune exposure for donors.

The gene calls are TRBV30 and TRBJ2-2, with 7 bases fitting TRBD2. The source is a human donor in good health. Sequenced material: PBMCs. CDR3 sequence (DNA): TGTGCCTGGGGGGAGGGCACCGGGGAGCTGTTTTTT. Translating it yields CAWGEGTGELFF.